The 6 T cell receptor beta chains presented below share a single source sample, sequenced in a study of T cell responses to AZD1222 COVID-19 vaccine. Assay used: immunoSEQ multiplex PCR; TCRdb lists only in-frame clones, some missing. The table lists roughly 180,000 clones, approximately 92% of them singletons, with 6.5% to 8.5% in the top ten. Source: peripheral blood, taken on day 0 of AZD1222 vaccination. The receptors here all came from an adult in good health.

The rearrangement joins TRBV5-1 to TRBJ2-1; D is perhaps TRBD2 (6 bases). Trimming pared 4 bases from V and 2 bases from J, leaving 10 bases between. In germline, CDR1 is SGHRS, CDR2 YFSETQ. The CDR3 totals 14 residues. The CDR3 region is CASSAGQAYNEQFF. In DNA form, the CDR3 reads TGCGCCAGCAGCGCGGGGCAAGCCTACAATGAGCAGTTCTTC. Filled out from reference TRBV5-1 and TRBJ2-1, the complete variable domain reads KAGVTQTPRYLIKTRGQQVTLSCSPISGHRSVSWYQQTPGQGLQFLFEYFSETQRNKGNFPGRFSGRQFSNSRSEMNVSTLELGDSALYLCASSAGQAYNEQFFGPGTRLTVL.

This chain connects TRBV11-2 to TRBJ2-3; D uncertain. The CDR3 length is 17 residues. The germline gives CDR1 SGHAT, CDR2 FQNNGV. The ends were cut back, 0 bases at V and 2 bases at J, with 15 bases in the middle. The CDR3 region is CASSLDRWVGYTDTQYF. The CDR3 DNA is TGTGCCAGCAGCTTAGACCGGTGGGTTGGCTACACAGATACGCAGTATTTT.

This chain connects TRBV7-3 to TRBJ2-3, with 14 bases lining up with TRBD2. This CDR3 region has 16 residues. Germline V gives CDR1 SGHTA, CDR2 FQGTGA. V dropped 5 bases and J dropped 3; count of bases not matched to a gene: 4. The CDR3 DNA follows: TGTGCCAGCAGCGAGGGACTAGCGGGGGCTACAGATACGCAGTATTTT. Protein sequence: CASSEGLAGATDTQYF.

The rearrangement links TRBV2 to TRBJ2-7; 10 bases agree with TRBD2. The germline CDR1 and CDR2 sequences are SNHLY and FYNNEI. V lost 1 base, J lost 12 bases, and 12 bases stayed unmatched. The CDR3 runs to 15 residues. In nucleotides, the CDR3 is TGTGCCAGCAGTGAAGATCCCGCTAGCGGGGGCTCCGGGTACTTC. It encodes CASSEDPASGGSGYF. The full variable domain, in which reference TRBV2 and TRBJ2-7 provide the parts outside the CDR3, is EPEVTQTPSHQVTQMGQEVILRCVPISNHLYFYWYRQILGQKVEFLVSFYNNEISEKSEIFDDQFSVERPDGSNFTLKIRSTKLEDSAMYFCASSEDPASGGSGYFGPGTRLTVT.

This chain connects TRBV5-6 to TRBJ2-1; D ambiguous. Per the germline V gene, CDR1 is SGHDT and CDR2 is YYEEEE. The V end was cut by 4 bases, the J end by 7 bases, with 9 bases between. The CDR3 has 12 residues. CDR3 bases: TGTGCCAGCAGCCCGGACCGTAATGAGCAGTTCTTC. Encoded protein: CASSPDRNEQFF.

The V call is TRBV4-1, the J call TRBJ1-1, with TRBD1 identical over 9 bases. V gave up 3 bases and J gave up 5 bases; unmatched junction bases: 4. CDR1 is MGHRA, CDR2 YSYEKL, per germline. CDR3 size: 14 residues. As DNA, the CDR3 is TGCGCCAGCAGCCAGGGACAGGGAAGGACTGAAGCTTTCTTT. Translated: CASSQGQGRTEAFF.